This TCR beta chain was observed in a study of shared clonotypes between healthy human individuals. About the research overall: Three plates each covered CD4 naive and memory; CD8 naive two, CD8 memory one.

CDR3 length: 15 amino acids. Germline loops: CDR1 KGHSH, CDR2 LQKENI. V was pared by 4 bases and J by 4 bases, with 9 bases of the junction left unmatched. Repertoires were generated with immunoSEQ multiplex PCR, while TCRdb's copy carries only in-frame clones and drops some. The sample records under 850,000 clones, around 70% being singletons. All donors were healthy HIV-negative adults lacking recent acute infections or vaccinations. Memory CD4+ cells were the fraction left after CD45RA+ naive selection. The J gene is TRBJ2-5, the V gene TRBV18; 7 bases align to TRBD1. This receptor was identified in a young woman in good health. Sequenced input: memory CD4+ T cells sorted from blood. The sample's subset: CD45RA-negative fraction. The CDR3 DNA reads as TGTGCCAGCTCACGTAACAGGGGTGGACGAGAGACCCAGTACTTC. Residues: CASSRNRGGRETQYF.